One and the same sample provided the 10 T cell receptor beta chains below, sequenced in a study of Graves' ophthalmopathy and Graves' hyperthyroidism. From RNA, the CDR3 regions of TCR beta chains were amplified and sequenced. Scientists carried out first-round RT-PCR using HTBI primers and then a second-round multiplex PCR. Each CDR3 protein is one row after TCRdb ran MiXCR on the multiplex PCR reads. The sample lists 450,000 or so distinct CDR3 sequences, 13% to 15% seen once, with 9.8% in the top ten. Sequencing was performed on blood. Receptors originate from a woman in her 30s with Graves' ophthalmopathy.

This chain joins TRBV9 and TRBJ2-1; 14 bases align to TRBD2. J gave up 7 bases and V 4 bases, and 7 bases lay outside the gene matches. The CDR3 runs 16 residues. Germline CDR1 reads SGDLS; CDR2 reads YYNGEE. The CDR3 here is CASSSSGLAGVNEQFF. The CDR3 DNA reads as TGTGCCAGCAGCTCATCGGGACTAGCGGGGGTAAATGAGCAGTTCTTC.

This chain links TRBV6-1 with TRBJ1-2; D ambiguous. Germline assignment: CDR1 MNHNS and CDR2 SASEGT. V lost 3 bases and J lost 10, with 9 bases in between. This CDR3 is built from 11 residues. CDR3 loop: CASSEPGVYTF. Written as DNA, the CDR3 is TGTGCCAGCAGTGAGCCAGGAGTCTACACCTTC.

This clonotype came up many times. V usage is TRBV6-5 and J usage is TRBJ2-2, with TRBD2 as a possible D gene (6 bases). V was trimmed by 4 bases and J by 0 bases, leaving 15 bases between them. Germline CDR1 and CDR2: MNHEY and SVGAGI. This CDR3 region has 17 residues. The CDR3 DNA follows: TGTGCCAGCAGTTCGTTGGGACTGACTCCGAACACCGGGGAGCTGTTTTTT. Amino acids: CASSSLGLTPNTGELFF.

This clonotype was recorded at least ten times. V is TRBV2 and J is TRBJ1-2, with D tentatively TRBD1 (5 bases). Germline CDR1 is SNHLY and CDR2 is FYNNEI. V was cut by 2 bases and J by 8 bases, with 9 bases left in between. This CDR3 region has 12 residues. CDR3 nucleotides: TGTGCCAGCAGTGAATACGGGGACGGCTACACCTTC. Encoded protein: CASSEYGDGYTF.

In its sample, this clonotype was seen many times. The chain couples TRBV20-1 to TRBJ2-2; TRBD2 aligns across 8 bases. Germline V gene sequence: CDR1 DFQATT, CDR2 SNEGSKA (reference sequence). The V gene end was trimmed by 0 bases and the J gene end by 4 bases; junction bases not matched to a gene: 4. The CDR3 is 15 amino acids. The CDR3 region has the DNA TGCAGTGCTAGAGATGCGGGAGGCAGCACCGGGGAGCTGTTTTTT. Translation: CSARDAGGSTGELFF.

This clonotype was picked up many times. V gene TRBV6-1 combines with J gene TRBJ2-4, with 10 bases that match TRBD1. The CDR3 loop spans 15 amino acids. Trimming at V came to 4 bases and at J to 6 bases, leaving 6 bases not matched to a gene. CDR1 and CDR2 (germline): MNHNS, SASEGT. The CDR3 bases are TGTGCCAGCAGTGCCGGGACAGGGGAGGGAAACATTCAGTACTTC. It translates to CASSAGTGEGNIQYF.

This clonotype was counted many times. This rearrangement joins TRBV7-8 to TRBJ1-2; D is unclear. Germline CDR1 SGHVS, CDR2 FQNEAQ. The CDR3 is made up of 16 amino acids. V was clipped by 1 base and J by 6 bases, with 18 bases between them. The CDR3 region is CASSLGLYEETHGYTF. The CDR3 DNA is TGTGCCAGCAGCTTAGGCCTTTATGAAGAGACCCATGGCTACACCTTC. The full variable domain, with the rest looked up from reference TRBV7-8 and TRBJ1-2, is GAGVSQSPRYKVAKRGQDVALRCDPISGHVSLFWYQQALGQGPEFLTYFQNEAQLDKSGLPSDRFFAERPEGSVSTLKIQRTQQEDSAVYLCASSLGLYEETHGYTFGSGTRLTVV.

V is TRBV11-1 and J is TRBJ2-2, with 7 bases identical to TRBD2. The length of the CDR3 is 16 residues. The ends lost 4 bases at V and 5 bases at J; junction bases unmatched: 10. The germline V gene has CDR1 SGHAT and CDR2 FQDESV (reference sequence). CDR3 DNA sequence: TGTGCCAGCAGCTCCCCAGGGACTACCTCAACCGGGGAGCTGTTTTTT. Protein product: CASSSPGTTSTGELFF.

The chain combines TRBV7-2 with TRBJ2-2, with TRBD2 matching over 7 bases. Germline CDR1 reads SGHTA; CDR2 reads FQGNSA. CDR3 length: 15 amino acids. The ends lost 3 bases at V and 5 bases at J; junction bases unmatched: 6. CDR3 in amino acids: CASSFLAGPTGELFF. In DNA form, the CDR3 reads TGTGCCAGCAGCTTTTTAGCGGGCCCTACCGGGGAGCTGTTTTTT.

The sample holds many counts of this clonotype. The V and J genes are TRBV6-2 or TRBV6-3 and TRBJ1-1, with D unresolved. Trimming cost V 2 bases and J 1 base, with 8 bases left between them. CDR1 MNHEY and CDR2 SVGEGT come from the germline V gene. This CDR3 has 14 amino acids. This CDR3 reads CASSYKAANTEAFF. The CDR3 DNA is TGTGCCAGCAGTTACAAAGCGGCGAACACTGAAGCTTTCTTT.